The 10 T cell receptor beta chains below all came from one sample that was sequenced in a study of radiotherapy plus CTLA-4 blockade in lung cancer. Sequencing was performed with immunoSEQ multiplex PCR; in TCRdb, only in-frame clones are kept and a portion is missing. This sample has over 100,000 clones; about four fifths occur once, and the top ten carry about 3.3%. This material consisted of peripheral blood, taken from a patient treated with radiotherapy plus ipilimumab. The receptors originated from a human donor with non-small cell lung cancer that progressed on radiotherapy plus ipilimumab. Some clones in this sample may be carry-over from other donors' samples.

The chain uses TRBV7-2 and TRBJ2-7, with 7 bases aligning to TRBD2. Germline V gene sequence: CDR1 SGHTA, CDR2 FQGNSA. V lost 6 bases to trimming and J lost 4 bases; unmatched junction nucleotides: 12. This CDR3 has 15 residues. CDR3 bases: TGTGCCAGCAGAAAAGGGTGGGGGGGAACATACGAGCAGTACTTC. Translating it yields CASRKGWGGTYEQYF.

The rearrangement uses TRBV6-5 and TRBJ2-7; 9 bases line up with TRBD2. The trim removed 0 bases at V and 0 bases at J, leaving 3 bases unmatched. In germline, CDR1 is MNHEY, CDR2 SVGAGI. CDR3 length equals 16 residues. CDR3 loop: CASSYSSGGSSYEQYF. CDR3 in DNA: TGTGCCAGCAGTTACTCGAGCGGGGGGTCCTCCTACGAGCAGTACTTC.

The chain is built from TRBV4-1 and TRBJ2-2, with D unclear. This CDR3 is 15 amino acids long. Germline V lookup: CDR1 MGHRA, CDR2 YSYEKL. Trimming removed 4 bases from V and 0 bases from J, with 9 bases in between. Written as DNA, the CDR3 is TGCGCCAGCAGCCGGGCAGCAGCGAACACCGGGGAGCTGTTTTTT. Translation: CASSRAAANTGELFF.

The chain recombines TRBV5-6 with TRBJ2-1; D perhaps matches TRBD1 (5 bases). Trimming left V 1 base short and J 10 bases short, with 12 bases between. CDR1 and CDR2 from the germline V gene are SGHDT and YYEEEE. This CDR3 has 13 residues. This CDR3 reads CASSLRQTAEQFF. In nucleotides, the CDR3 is TGTGCCAGCAGCTTGAGACAGACCGCCGAGCAGTTCTTC.

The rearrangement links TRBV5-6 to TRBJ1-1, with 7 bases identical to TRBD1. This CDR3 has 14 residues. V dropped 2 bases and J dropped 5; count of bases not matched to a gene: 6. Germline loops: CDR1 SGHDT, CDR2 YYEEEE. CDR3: CASSFDRVDTEAFF. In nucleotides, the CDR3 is TGTGCCAGCAGCTTCGACAGGGTGGATACTGAAGCTTTCTTT.

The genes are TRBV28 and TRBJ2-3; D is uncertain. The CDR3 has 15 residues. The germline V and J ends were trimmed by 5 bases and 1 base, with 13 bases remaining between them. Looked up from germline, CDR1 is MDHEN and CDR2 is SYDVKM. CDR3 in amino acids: CASSRILGGTDTQYF. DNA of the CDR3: TGTGCCAGCAGTCGGATTCTTGGGGGCACAGATACGCAGTATTTT.

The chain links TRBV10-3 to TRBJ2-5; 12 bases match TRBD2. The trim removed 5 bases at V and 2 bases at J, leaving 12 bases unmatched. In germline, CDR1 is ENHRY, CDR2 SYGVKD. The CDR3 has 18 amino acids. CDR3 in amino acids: CAISTLGLAGKIQETQYF. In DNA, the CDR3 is TGTGCCATCAGTACTTTAGGACTAGCGGGGAAAATTCAAGAGACCCAGTACTTC.

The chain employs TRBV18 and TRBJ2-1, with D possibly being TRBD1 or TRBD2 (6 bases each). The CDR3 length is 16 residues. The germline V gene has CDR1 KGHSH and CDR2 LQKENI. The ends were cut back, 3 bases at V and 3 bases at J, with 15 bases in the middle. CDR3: CASSPRDTQGYNEQFF. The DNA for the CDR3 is TGTGCCAGCTCACCGCGGGACACTCAAGGCTACAATGAGCAGTTCTTC.

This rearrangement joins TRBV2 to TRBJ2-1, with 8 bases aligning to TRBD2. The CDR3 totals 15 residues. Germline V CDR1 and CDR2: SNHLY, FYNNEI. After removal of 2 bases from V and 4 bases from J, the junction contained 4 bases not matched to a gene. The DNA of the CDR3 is TGTGCCAGCAGTGAAAGGCGGGGGGCTTACAATGAGCAGTTCTTC. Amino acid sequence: CASSERRGAYNEQFF.

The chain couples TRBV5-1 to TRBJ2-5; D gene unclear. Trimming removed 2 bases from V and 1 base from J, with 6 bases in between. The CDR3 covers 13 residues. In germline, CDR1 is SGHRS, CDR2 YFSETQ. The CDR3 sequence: CASSLTLQETQYF. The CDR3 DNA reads TGCGCCAGCAGCTTAACACTCCAAGAGACCCAGTACTTC. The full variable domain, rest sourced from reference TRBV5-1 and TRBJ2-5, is KAGVTQTPRYLIKTRGQQVTLSCSPISGHRSVSWYQQTPGQGLQFLFEYFSETQRNKGNFPGRFSGRQFSNSRSEMNVSTLELGDSALYLCASSLTLQETQYFGPGTRLLVL.